Listed here are 13 T cell receptor beta chains from one sample, sequenced in a study of graft-versus-host responses after intestinal transplantation. The repertoire was sequenced with immunoSEQ multiplex PCR; TCRdb's copy has only in-frame clones and lacks some. The sample includes 55,000 to 70,000 clones, around 90% of them seen just once. The sample here was PBMCs, taken about 4 months after intestinal transplantation. The receptors derive from a human patient who received an intestinal transplant, so some T cells may come from the graft donor.

In nucleotides, the CDR3 is TGTGCCAGCAGCGCGCGGGGGATAGGAACCCAGTACTTC. This translates into CASSARGIGTQYF. This chain connects TRBV7-2 to TRBJ2-5; 7 positions agree with TRBD2. Unmatched junction bases numbered 8, after V lost 5 bases and J lost 8 bases. The CDR3 totals 13 residues. Germline V gene sequence: CDR1 SGHTA, CDR2 FQGNSA.

The chain couples TRBV14 to TRBJ2-4, with TRBD1 as a possible D gene (5 bases). V lost 3 bases and J lost 0, with 12 bases in between. Per the germline V gene, CDR1 is SGHDN and CDR2 is FVKESK. The CDR3 is 16 residues long. The CDR3 spells CASSHRVGRAKNIQYF. The CDR3 coding sequence is TGTGCCAGCAGCCACCGGGTGGGGCGAGCCAAAAACATTCAGTACTTC.

The genes are TRBV28 and TRBJ2-3, with 7 bases lining up with TRBD1. The CDR3 is 14 residues long. CDR1 and CDR2 (germline): MDHEN, SYDVKM. The V segment lost 1 base and the J segment 6 bases; nucleotides outside the gene matches: 4. The CDR3 DNA reads as TGTGCCAGCAGTTTATCGGCAGGGGGTGATACGCAGTATTTT. Translated, it gives CASSLSAGGDTQYF.

The rearrangement links TRBV5-1 to TRBJ2-1; weak D call: TRBD2 (6 bases). V lost 4 bases and J lost 8, with 16 bases in between. CDR3 size: 14 residues. Germline loops: CDR1 SGHRS, CDR2 YFSETQ. CDR3 protein: CASSRGGGRDEQFF. DNA for the CDR3: TGCGCCAGCAGCAGGGGTGGAGGGCGGGATGAGCAGTTCTTC.

The chain has TRBV2 and TRBJ2-3, with a possible D match to TRBD1 (5 bases). There are 16 residues in the CDR3. Germline V gene lookup returns CDR1 SNHLY and CDR2 FYNNEI. Trimming shortened V by 6 bases and J by 0 bases, and 16 bases separated the two germline ends. Here the CDR3 DNA reads TGTGCCAGCAGCTCACTCCCCCAGGGAAGCACAGATACGCAGTATTTT. As protein: CASSSLPQGSTDTQYF.

The chain has TRBV21-1 and TRBJ1-1. TRBV21-1 is reported as a pseudogene. This CDR3 is 10 amino acids long. The CDR3 DNA follows: TGTGCCAGCAGGTACACTGAAGCTTTCTTT. As protein: CASRYTEAFF.

The chain links TRBV2 to TRBJ2-2; D possibly corresponds to TRBD1 (6 bases). Germline CDR1 reads SNHLY; CDR2 reads FYNNEI. The CDR3 is 14 amino acids. The V gene lost 3 bases and the J gene lost 3 bases, with 8 bases spanning the gap. Here the CDR3 reads CASSEAGDTGELFF. In nucleotides, the CDR3 is TGTGCCAGCAGTGAGGCAGGGGACACCGGGGAGCTGTTTTTT.

The J gene is TRBJ2-6, the V gene TRBV6-5; TRBD1 might be the D (6 bases). V was clipped by 5 bases and J by 1 base, with 9 bases between them. The CDR3 totals 15 residues. CDR1 is MNHEY and CDR2 is SVGAGI in the germline V gene. For the CDR3, the DNA is TGTGCCAGCAGTAAACAGGGATCTGGGGCCAACGTCCTGACTTTC. It yields the protein CASSKQGSGANVLTF.

This clone came up once. The chain employs TRBV28 and TRBJ2-5, with TRBD2 matching over 8 bases. The J call may be mistaken, given a closer DNA end match to TRBJ2-7. The CDR3 consists of 15 residues. CDR1 is MDHEN and CDR2 is SYDVKM in the germline V gene. DNA of the CDR3: TGTGCCAGCAGTTTACCCGGGAGGGCCGACTACGAGCAGTACTTC. It translates to CASSLPGRADYEQYF.

The chain recombines TRBV28 with TRBJ2-4, with 9 positions matching TRBD1. This CDR3 contains 13 residues. Losses at the gene ends were 4 bases for V and 8 bases for J; bases not matched to a gene: 3. The germline gives CDR1 MDHEN, CDR2 SYDVKM. The CDR3 reads CASSSRTGDIQYF. CDR3 nucleotides: TGTGCCAGCAGTTCGAGGACAGGGGACATTCAGTACTTC.

J is TRBJ2-3 and V is TRBV5-3; D ambiguous. TRBV5-3 is marked as an open reading frame, function uncertain. V was pared by 0 bases and J by 4 bases, with 15 bases between. This CDR3 has 16 residues. The CDR3 DNA reads TGTGCCAGAAGCTTGGGAGGCTGGCCTAACGCAGATACGCAGTATTTT. It encodes CARSLGGWPNADTQYF.

This clone has more than one count but fewer than ten. This chain connects TRBV28 to TRBJ2-6; D unclear. Germline assignment: CDR1 MDHEN and CDR2 SYDVKM. The V gene lost 1 base and the J gene lost 0 bases, with 13 bases spanning the gap. The length of the CDR3 is 18 residues. The CDR3 loop reads CASSLFAAATSGANVLTF. The DNA of the CDR3 is TGTGCCAGCAGTTTATTCGCGGCGGCGACCTCTGGGGCCAACGTCCTGACTTTC.

The rearrangement uses TRBV28 and TRBJ2-5; D might be TRBD2 (6 bases). Germline CDR1 reads MDHEN; CDR2 reads SYDVKM. The CDR3 runs 18 residues. V was pared by 5 bases and J by 4 bases, with 26 bases between. The CDR3 is CASSQTDWGEAPVETQYF. The CDR3 DNA sequence: TGTGCCAGCAGTCAAACCGACTGGGGGGAGGCCCCCGTAGAGACCCAGTACTTC.